Listed below are T cell receptor beta chains from one sample, sequenced in a study of control samples from healthy donors and cancer patients. Sequenced by immunoSEQ multiplex PCR; TCRdb stores in-frame clones only, minus some. The sample has 200,000 or so clones; around 94% are singletons. Sequenced: blood. The receptor source for this set is a man aged 45-65 years in good health. Each CDR3 is given with its conserved first and last residue. Clone size, where shown, is once, few, many, or a class for clones that have expanded.

J: TRBJ1-1
V: TRBV20-1
size: once
CDR3: CSARRNTEAFF

J: TRBJ2-3
V: TRBV7-6
size: .
CDR3: CASSPRTSGTDTQYF

J: TRBJ2-7
V: TRBV28
size: .
CDR3: CASSFYIGGGSYEQYF

J: TRBJ1-2
V: TRBV30
size: .
CDR3: CAWGGQSANYGYTF

J: TRBJ1-2
V: TRBV15
size: .
CDR3: CATTTGGGYYGYTF

J: TRBJ2-6
V: TRBV3-1/TRBV3-2
size: .
CDR3: CASSRYVSGANVLTF

J: TRBJ1-4
V: TRBV30
size: .
CDR3: CAWCRGTGEKLFF

J: TRBJ2-7
V: TRBV15
size: .
CDR3: CATSLNGERYF

J: TRBJ1-1
V: TRBV4-2
size: .
CDR3: CASISAARTGDTEAFF

J: TRBJ1-2
V: TRBV5-4
size: .
CDR3: CASRREATGARGYTF

J: TRBJ1-2
V: TRBV5-1
size: .
CDR3: CASSSYGNYGYTF

J: TRBJ2-1
V: TRBV10-3
size: .
CDR3: CAISESKRGSSYNEQFF

J: TRBJ1-2
V: TRBV6-1
size: .
CDR3: CASSEAAGPYGYTF

J: TRBJ1-1
V: TRBV2
size: .
CDR3: CASSSWGHTEAFF

J: TRBJ2-6
V: TRBV11-2
size: .
CDR3: CASKAGSSGANVLTF

J: TRBJ2-5
V: TRBV4-2
size: .
CDR3: CASSQSHGTSQETQYF

J: TRBJ2-1
V: TRBV29-1
size: .
CDR3: CSVGFGLAYNEQFF

J: TRBJ2-7
V: TRBV6-5
size: .
CDR3: CASSYARSSYEQYF

J: TRBJ1-3
V: TRBV10-3
size: .
CDR3: CAIRADLSSGNTIYF

J: TRBJ1-5
V: TRBV18
size: .
CDR3: CASSPGPGSQPQHF

J: TRBJ2-2
V: TRBV18
size: .
CDR3: CASSNRAGELFF

J: TRBJ1-1
V: TRBV5-1
size: once
CDR3: CASSLGGQGRAEAFF